This T cell receptor (beta chain) was documented in a study of blood T cell repertoires in COVID-19. TCRdb's copy holds only in-frame clones and misses some; the assay was immunoSEQ multiplex PCR. This table has 300,000 or so clones, 90% appearing once. V shed 5 bases, J shed 9 bases, and the junction held 10 bases outside the gene matches. CDR1 is SEHNR, CDR2 FQNEAQ, per germline (reference sequence). The CDR3 extends over 14 amino acids. The J gene is TRBJ2-1, the V gene TRBV7-9; 7 nucleotides match TRBD1. The clonotype originates from a woman aged 25 to 39 who had recovered from COVID-19. Sequenced: PBMCs or T cells enriched from blood (not recorded which). CDR3 coding DNA: TGTGCCAGCAGCAAAAAAGACAGGGTTCCTGAGCAGTTCTTC. This codes for CASSKKDRVPEQFF.